This TCR beta chain was documented in a study of blood T cell dynamics during melanoma immunotherapy. Across the whole study: Standard first-line treatment here was pembrolizumab or nivolumab plus ipilimumab in metastatic melanoma.

CDR3 length equals 11 residues. Germline CDR1 reads DFQATT; CDR2 reads SNEGSKA (reference sequence). The V end was cut by 0 bases, the J end by 8 bases, with 7 bases between. The time point was: pre-treatment baseline. One draw preceded checkpoint blockade; another followed its first cycle at week 3. The table lists this clone with a few counts. No antigen is known for it. Study outcomes and limitations: The study could not tell melanoma-specific clones from general immune activation.

Here immunoSEQ multiplex PCR was the method, and the copy in TCRdb shows in-frame clones only, minus some. Here the sample spans some 15,000 clones, about nine tenths being singletons. The clonotype comes from a human donor with melanoma. The chain links TRBV20-1 to TRBJ1-2; D unclear. The specimen comprised blood, sampled from a patient treated with checkpoint blockade. The CDR3 loop is CSARDIGGYTF. The CDR3 DNA reads as TGCAGTGCTAGAGATATAGGGGGCTACACCTTC.